Given below is one T cell receptor (beta chain) in context. RNA was extracted and reverse transcribed into cDNA as the sequencing template. The assay was immunoSEQ multiplex PCR, and TCRdb's table has in-frame clones only and misses some. This table has 250,000 to 350,000 clones, about 62% appearing once. The treatment was: oral pan-JAK inhibitor, 5-10 mg twice daily. The sample belongs to a study of CD8+ T cells in alopecia areata. In germline, CDR1 is SQVTM, CDR2 ANQGSEA. This CDR3 region has 13 residues. Trimming pared 4 bases from V and 4 bases from J, leaving 13 bases between. This sequence was found in a human donor with alopecia areata. This chain joins TRBV29-1 and TRBJ1-2; D is ambiguous. Sequenced here: CD4+ T cells sorted from blood, sampled around week 52, from a patient treated with tofacitinib. The CDR3 coding sequence is TGCAGCGTTGGGGCGGTGGGCGGCTATGGCTACACCTTC. Amino acid sequence: CSVGAVGGYGYTF.